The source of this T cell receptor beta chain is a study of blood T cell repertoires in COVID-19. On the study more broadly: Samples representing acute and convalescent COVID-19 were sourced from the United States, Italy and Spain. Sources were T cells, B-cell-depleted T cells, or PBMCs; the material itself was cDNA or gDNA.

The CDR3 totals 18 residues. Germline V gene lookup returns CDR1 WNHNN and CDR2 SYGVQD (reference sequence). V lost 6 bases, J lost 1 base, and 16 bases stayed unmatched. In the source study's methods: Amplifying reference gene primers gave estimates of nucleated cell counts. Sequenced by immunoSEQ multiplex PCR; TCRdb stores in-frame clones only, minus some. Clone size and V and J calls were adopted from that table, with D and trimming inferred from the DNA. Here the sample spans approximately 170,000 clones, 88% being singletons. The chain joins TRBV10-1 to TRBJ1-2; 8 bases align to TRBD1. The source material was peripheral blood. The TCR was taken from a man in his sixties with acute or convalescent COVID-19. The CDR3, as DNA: TGCGCCAGCAGGCACTTGACCCCTGACAGGGGTCATAACTATGGCTACACCTTC. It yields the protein CASRHLTPDRGHNYGYTF.